The clone carrying this T cell receptor (beta chain) was observed once. Germline CDR1 is MRHNA and CDR2 is SNTAGT. CDR3 length: 16 amino acids. Trimming cost V 8 bases and J 1 base, with 19 bases left between them. The data were produced by immunoSEQ multiplex PCR, yet TCRdb's version contains in-frame clones alone and is incomplete. The data show tens of thousands of clones, approximately 90% seen once. The data derive from a study of T cell changes during pregnancy in multiple sclerosis. The origin of this receptor is a female donor with multiple sclerosis, enrolled in a pregnancy study. The chain links TRBV6-4 to TRBJ2-3, with D possibly being TRBD2 (6 bases). The input for sequencing was peripheral blood, taken in the second trimester of pregnancy. The CDR3 here is CASSPPSAPRTDTQYF. For the CDR3, the DNA is TGTGCCAGCTCCCCCCCTAGCGCTCCCCGCACAGATACGCAGTATTTT.